This TCR beta chain was identified during a study of T-cell memory formation after mild COVID-19. Study summary: The TCR clusters were mostly specific to one donor.

The study, taken as a whole, reports: Among clones contracting day 15 to 85, CD4/CD8 was balanced, whereas later expanders leaned CD4+.

As regards this clonotype: Its antigen is still unknown.

The CDR3 is 12 amino acids. Trimming removed 4 bases from V and 7 bases from J, with 8 bases in between. Germline lookup yields CDR1 SGDLS and CDR2 YYNGEE. Each CDR3 protein is one row after TCRdb ran MiXCR on the 5' RACE reads. Of hundreds of thousands of distinct CDR3 sequences in the sample, roughly 25% were seen once. This clonotype originated in an adult woman who had mild COVID-19 (a few samples of this study predate the infection). Cell type and time point are not known. Sequences were obtained from PBMCs or a T cell subset sorted from them (not recorded which). This sequence joins TRBV9 and TRBJ2-2; D call uncertain. The DNA for the CDR3 is TGTGCCAGCAGCACCCGTATCGGGGAGCTGTTTTTT. Translation gives CASSTRIGELFF.